This T cell receptor beta chain was identified in a study of blood T cells in healthy people across ages. In this sample, this clonotype turned up a few times. The use of a sample-barcoded 5' primer and a J-beta primer mix characterized a second PCR of about 7 to 12 cycles. TCRdb reprocessed the 5' RACE reads with MiXCR, giving one entry per CDR3 protein. The data show about 1.5 million distinct CDR3 sequences, with less than 45% seen just once and about 4% held by the top ten. With V trimmed by 5 bases and J by 11 bases, 8 bases remained unmatched. The CDR3 sequence is 12 residues long. RNA extraction gave at least 5.5 micrograms of total RNA per sample.

The clonotype originates from a woman younger than 35 in good health. Sequenced: blood. The rearrangement uses TRBV12-3 or TRBV12-4 and TRBJ2-5, with 7 bases aligning to TRBD1. CDR3 in amino acids: CASSTGARGQYF. CDR3 coding DNA: TGTGCCAGCAGTACAGGGGCCAGAGGGCAGTACTTC.